A single TCR beta chain is shown here with its context. Its antigen is still unknown. This sample was taken from a study of T cell repertoires in cytomegalovirus infection. Study-level background: Recently identified HLA-C-restricted CMV epitopes were used, and well-studied HLA-B-restricted CMV epitopes were used as well. Public TCR beta signatures indicated both CMV infection and matching HLA type.

Study-wide points: Ex vivo, HLA-C-restricted CMV-specific TCR beta clonotypes prevailed over the rest of the response.

V dropped 5 bases and J dropped 5 bases, with 18 bases sitting between them. CDR3 length: 15 residues. Per the germline V gene, CDR1 is SGHVS and CDR2 is FQNEAQ. TCRdb recomputed calls from the reads with MiXCR, one row per CDR3 protein. The data hold more than 95,000 distinct CDR3 sequences, with around 32% observed a single time. The clonotype comes from a human donor in good health (CMV status not recorded). Some clones in this sample may be carry-over from other donors' samples. V usage is TRBV7-8 and J usage is TRBJ2-5; D may correspond to TRBD1 or TRBD2 (5 bases each). The material was CD8+ T cells from cultured PBMCs, obtained from culture after CMV antigen stimulation. The CDR3: CASSPPRRGGETQYF. The CDR3 DNA sequence: TGTGCCAGCAGCCCCCCCCGTCGGGGCGGGGAGACCCAGTACTTC.